Each of the 18 T cell receptor beta chains below was sequenced from the same sample in a study of cytomegalovirus exposure and HLA in healthy donors. The PCR had 60 Vbeta and 13 Jbeta primers. Profiling relied on immunoSEQ multiplex PCR, and the TCRdb table lists in-frame clones only, not all of them. Of around 130,000 clones in the sample, about 81% are singletons; the top ten hold under 6%. The sample consisted of PBMCs. The receptors shown here come from a woman between 40 and 55 years old in good health and CMV-seropositive.

The chain combines TRBV4-3 with TRBJ2-7; D is perhaps TRBD1 (6 bases). Germline values: CDR1 LGHNA, CDR2 YSLEER. V was shortened by 3 bases and J by 6 bases, with 15 bases between the two germline ends. The CDR3 is 14 residues long. CDR3 coding DNA: TGCGCCAGCAGCCAGGACTTACAGGGCTGCGAGCAGTACTTC. The encoded protein is CASSQDLQGCEQYF.

This chain connects TRBV21-1 to TRBJ2-2; the table's D call TRBD2 went unverified against the DNA. TRBV21-1 is a documented pseudogene. This CDR3 has 15 residues. CDR3 sequence: CASSTREENPGELFF. In nucleotides, the CDR3 is TGTGCCAGCAGCACTCGGGAGGAGAATCCCGGGGAGCTGTTTTTT.

The gene calls are TRBV6-6 and TRBJ1-2, with D possibly TRBD1 on 6 matching bases. Between the trimmed V and J ends, which lost 6 bases and 7 bases, there was a span of 15 bases. Germline V CDR1 and CDR2: MNHNY, SVGAGI (reference sequence). The CDR3 runs 13 residues. Here the CDR3 reads CASSRGGRGGYTF. The DNA for the CDR3 is TGTGCCAGCAGCCGGGGGGGGCGGGGTGGCTACACCTTC.

This clone was detected only a few times. The chain has TRBV18 and TRBJ2-1; TRBD1 agrees at 10 bases. The V gene end was trimmed by 1 base and the J gene end by 10 bases; junction bases not matched to a gene: 7. The CDR3 extends over 15 amino acids. The germline V gene encodes CDR1 KGHSH and CDR2 LQKENI. The CDR3 region is CASSPRRQGANEQFF. CDR3 coding DNA: TGTGCCAGCTCACCACGTCGACAGGGGGCTAACGAGCAGTTCTTC. Filled out from reference TRBV18 and TRBJ2-1, the complete variable domain reads NAGVMQNPRHLVRRRGQEARLRCSPMKGHSHVYWYRQLPEEGLKFMVYLQKENIIDESGMPKERFSAEFPKEGPSILRIQQVVRGDSAAYFCASSPRRQGANEQFFGPGTRLTVL.

This clone turned up a few times. The chain has TRBV5-6 and TRBJ2-4; a weak D match, TRBD2 (5 bases). From germline, CDR1 is SGHDT and CDR2 YYEEEE. V was clipped by 4 bases and J by 1 base, with 9 bases between them. The CDR3 spans 14 residues. The CDR3 nucleotides are TGTGCCAGCAGCCCGCCGGGGGCCAAAAACATTCAGTACTTC. Its protein product is CASSPPGAKNIQYF.

The DNA of the CDR3 is TGTGCCAGCAGTGACCACGACAGGGCTCCGAATGAAAAACTGTTTTTT. Amino acids: CASSDHDRAPNEKLFF. The chain is built from TRBV6-1 and TRBJ1-4, with 7 bases fitting TRBD1. This CDR3 region has 16 residues. Germline V gene lookup returns CDR1 MNHNS and CDR2 SASEGT. The V gene end was trimmed by 3 bases and the J gene end by 5 bases; junction bases not matched to a gene: 9.

This clone showed up just a few times. The gene calls are TRBV5-1 and TRBJ2-1, with D perhaps matching TRBD2 (6 bases). This CDR3 region has 18 residues. Germline CDR1 and CDR2: SGHRS and YFSETQ. V was pared by 3 bases and J by 9 bases, with 28 bases between. The CDR3 region is CASSSLDGGGGWFSEQFF. As DNA, the CDR3 is TGCGCCAGCAGCTCCTTGGACGGGGGTGGCGGATGGTTTAGTGAGCAGTTCTTC.

The rearrangement joins TRBV4-1 to TRBJ1-1; perhaps TRBD1 as D (6 bases). The V gene's germline CDR1 is MGHRA and CDR2 YSYEKL. The V end lost 0 bases, the J end lost 5 bases, and 22 bases lay between the germline ends. This CDR3 has 18 residues. The CDR3 nucleotides are TGCGCCAGCAGCCAAGAGGACCTGGGTCAGGGGACGAGAACTGAAGCTTTCTTT. It is translated as CASSQEDLGQGTRTEAFF.

The CDR3 reads CASTPNDRGTDTQYF. In DNA form, the CDR3 reads TGTGCCAGCACCCCCAACGACAGGGGGACAGATACGCAGTATTTT. This chain uses TRBV13 with TRBJ2-3; 9 bases map to TRBD1. V dropped 7 bases and J dropped 3; count of bases not matched to a gene: 8. Germline V CDR1 and CDR2: PRHDT, FYEKMQ (reference sequence). This CDR3 is 15 amino acids long.

This sequence joins TRBV7-9 and TRBJ1-5; D gene uncertain. The ends were cut back, 0 bases at V and 6 bases at J, with 9 bases in the middle. This CDR3 has 14 residues. Germline V lookup: CDR1 SEHNR, CDR2 FQNEAQ (reference sequence). CDR3 coding DNA: TGTGCCAGCAGCTTAGCTGGCGGCGGTCAGCCCCAGCATTTT. Translating gives CASSLAGGGQPQHF.

The chain employs TRBV28 and TRBJ2-7; a possible D gene is TRBD1 (5 bases). V was shortened by 3 bases and J by 3 bases, with 12 bases between the two germline ends. The CDR3 is made up of 14 amino acids. Looked up from germline, CDR1 is MDHEN and CDR2 is SYDVKM. CDR3 sequence: CASSLGQAHYEQYF. The CDR3 nucleotides are TGTGCCAGCAGTTTGGGGCAGGCCCACTACGAGCAGTACTTC.

The rearrangement joins TRBV6-4 to TRBJ1-6; 8 bases line up with TRBD1. The CDR3 runs to 13 residues. Germline V gives CDR1 MRHNA, CDR2 SNTAGT. V lost 6 bases, J lost 8 bases, and 3 bases stayed unmatched. The CDR3 loop reads CASRDREDSPLHF. CDR3 in DNA: TGTGCCAGCAGGGACAGGGAGGATTCACCCCTCCACTTT.

The chain uses TRBV7-9 and TRBJ2-7; TRBD2 agrees at 8 bases. V trimming: 5 bases; J trimming: 2 bases; junction bases outside the gene matches: 2. The germline V gene has CDR1 SEHNR and CDR2 FQNEAQ (reference sequence). CDR3 length equals 13 residues. The CDR3 coding sequence is TGTGCCAGCAGCCCGGGAGGGCCCTACGAGCAGTACTTC. Protein sequence: CASSPGGPYEQYF.

The chain carries TRBV19 and TRBJ1-1, with 9 positions matching TRBD1. Germline V gene lookup returns CDR1 LNHDA and CDR2 SQIVND (reference sequence). Unmatched junction bases numbered 11, after V lost 5 bases and J lost 7 bases. CDR3 length equals 15 residues. CDR3 coding DNA: TGTGCCAGTAGTCAGGGACAGGGAAGTTCCGGTGAAGCTTTCTTT. It translates to CASSQGQGSSGEAFF.

V gene TRBV7-2 combines with J gene TRBJ1-2; maybe TRBD1 (6 bases). Germline V CDR1 and CDR2: SGHTA, FQGNSA. V lost 4 bases and J lost 7, with 16 bases in between. This CDR3 has 14 amino acids. Here the CDR3 reads CASSSRSEGGGYTF. The CDR3 DNA follows: TGTGCCAGCAGCTCCAGATCGGAAGGGGGTGGCTACACCTTC.

Notes on this clone: Relative to the germline gene, one junction end is altered; a read error may explain this. The chain links TRBV5-1 to TRBJ2-7; D possibly corresponds to TRBD1 (5 bases). CDR1 is SGHRS, CDR2 YFSETQ, per germline. The CDR3 is made up of 13 amino acids. The CDR3 sequence: CASSLARGREQYF. DNA for the CDR3: TGTGCCAGCAGCTTGGCTAGGGGTCGGGAGCAGTACTTC.

The genes are TRBV7-9 and TRBJ2-7; 12 positions match TRBD2. Trimming removed 5 bases from V and 5 bases from J; junction bases left unmatched: 4. Germline values: CDR1 SEHNR, CDR2 FQNEAQ (reference sequence). This CDR3 comprises 14 residues. The CDR3 DNA sequence: TGTGCCAGCAGCCCTAGCGGGGGGGCCAACGAGCAGTACTTC. Translating it yields CASSPSGGANEQYF.

The genes are TRBV6-4 and TRBJ2-1; 11 bases line up with TRBD2. The V segment lost 7 bases and the J segment 5 bases; nucleotides outside the gene matches: 10. The CDR3 totals 16 residues. CDR1 is MRHNA and CDR2 is SNTAGT in the germline V gene. CDR3 nucleotides: TGTGCCAGCAATTCCGTTAGCGGGAGGGCCAACAATGAGCAGTTCTTC. Amino acids: CASNSVSGRANNEQFF.